Listed below are T cell receptor beta chains from one sample, sequenced in a study of blood T cells in healthy people across ages. TCRdb analysed the 5' RACE reads with MiXCR anew, one entry per CDR3 protein. The repertoire consists of 1.5 million to 2 million distinct CDR3 sequences, with about 28% occurring once and the leading ten covering 7.7%. Sequenced: blood. Every receptor here comes from a woman in her 30s in good health. Both conserved end residues are part of each CDR3. D genes are given only for firm matches. Clone size is stated in some rows and not others, as once, few, many or a class when expanded.

>NA|TRBV7-2|NA|TRBJ2-3
CASSLAGFGEDTQYF
TGTGCCAGCAGCTTAGCAGGATTTGGAGAAGATACGCAGTATTTT
>NA|TRBV5-1|TRBD1|TRBJ1-2
CASSVDRITLNYGYTF
TGCGCCAGCAGCGTGGACAGGATCACACTAAACTATGGCTACACCTTC
>many|TRBV20-1|NA|TRBJ2-7
CSIERDYEQYF
TGCAGTATCGAGAGGGACTACGAGCAGTACTTC
>NA|TRBV4-3|NA|TRBJ2-5
CASSQDRGLQTQYF
TGCGCCAGCAGCCAAGATCGAGGGTTGCAGACCCAGTACTTC
>NA|TRBV28|NA|TRBJ2-7
CASSLGGRARYF
TGTGCCAGCAGTTTGGGTGGGAGAGCCCGGTACTTC
>NA|TRBV10-2|NA|TRBJ1-2
CASSEPPRKGYGYTF
TGCGCCAGCAGTGAGCCGCCCCGGAAAGGCTATGGCTACACCTTC
>many|TRBV10-3|TRBD1|TRBJ1-2
CAIGTGNGYTF
TGTGCCATTGGGACAGGGAATGGCTACACCTTC
>NA|TRBV5-1|NA|TRBJ1-6
CASSLMQLESSYNSPLHF
TGCGCCAGCAGCTTAATGCAGCTTGAGAGCTCCTATAATTCACCCCTCCACTTT
>NA|TRBV12-3/TRBV12-4|NA|TRBJ1-5
CASGRNRVNQPQHF
TGTGCCAGCGGCCGTAACAGGGTAAATCAGCCCCAGCATTTT
>NA|TRBV4-3|TRBD2|TRBJ2-3
CASSQSTSGSNTQYF
TGCGCCAGCAGCCAGTCTACTAGCGGGAGTAATACGCAGTATTTT
>few|TRBV5-1|TRBD2|TRBJ2-1
CASSRGQRGDNEQFF
TGCGCCAGCAGCCGGGGCCAGCGGGGCGACAATGAGCAGTTCTTC
>NA|TRBV7-9|TRBD1|TRBJ2-1
CASSEPGQRENEQFF
TGTGCCAGCAGCGAACCGGGACAGCGAGAAAATGAGCAGTTCTTC
>NA|TRBV11-2|TRBD2|TRBJ2-1
CASSFWTSGANEQFF
TGTGCCAGCAGCTTTTGGACTAGCGGGGCCAATGAGCAGTTCTTC
>few|TRBV2|TRBD1|TRBJ1-2
CATRGTGVLYGYTF
TGTGCCACTAGAGGTACAGGGGTGCTCTATGGCTACACCTTC
>NA|TRBV4-1|NA|TRBJ1-2
CASSPSGVNYGYTF
TGCGCCAGCAGTCCATCGGGAGTTAACTATGGCTACACCTTC
>few|TRBV7-2|TRBD1|TRBJ2-1
CASSSDRERSEQFF
TGTGCCAGCAGCTCGGACAGGGAAAGGAGTGAGCAGTTCTTC
>NA|TRBV27|TRBD1|TRBJ2-3
CASSWPQGTDTQYF
TGTGCCAGCAGTTGGCCACAGGGGACAGATACGCAGTATTTT
>NA|TRBV7-3|NA|TRBJ1-1
CASIRGGIGQVGTEAFF
TGTGCCAGCATCCGGGGGGGCATAGGGCAGGTCGGAACTGAAGCTTTCTTT
>few|TRBV6-6|NA|TRBJ2-3
CASSYVLLDTQYF
TGTGCCAGCAGTTACGTCCTCCTGGATACGCAGTATTTT
>few|TRBV20-1|TRBD1|TRBJ1-2
CSAITGVSYGYTF
TGCAGTGCTATTACAGGGGTTAGCTATGGCTACACCTTC
>many|TRBV11-2|TRBD1|TRBJ1-2
CASSLVPWTGQLYGYTF
TGTGCCAGCAGCTTAGTGCCCTGGACAGGGCAGCTCTATGGCTACACCTTC
>NA|TRBV12-3/TRBV12-4|NA|TRBJ1-6
CASSPGLGNSPLHF
TGTGCCAGCAGTCCGGGACTGGGTAATTCACCCCTCCACTTT
>NA|TRBV5-1|NA|TRBJ2-1
CASGKQQLGVNEQFF
TGCGCCAGTGGAAAACAGCAGTTGGGGGTAAATGAGCAGTTCTTC
>few|TRBV3-1|NA|TRBJ1-5
CASSPGVLANQPQHF
TGTGCCAGCAGCCCCGGCGTCCTCGCGAATCAGCCCCAGCATTTT
>few|TRBV12-3/TRBV12-4|NA|TRBJ2-3
CASSLVDSTQADTQYF
TGTGCCAGCAGTTTAGTCGACTCCACACAGGCGGATACGCAGTATTTT